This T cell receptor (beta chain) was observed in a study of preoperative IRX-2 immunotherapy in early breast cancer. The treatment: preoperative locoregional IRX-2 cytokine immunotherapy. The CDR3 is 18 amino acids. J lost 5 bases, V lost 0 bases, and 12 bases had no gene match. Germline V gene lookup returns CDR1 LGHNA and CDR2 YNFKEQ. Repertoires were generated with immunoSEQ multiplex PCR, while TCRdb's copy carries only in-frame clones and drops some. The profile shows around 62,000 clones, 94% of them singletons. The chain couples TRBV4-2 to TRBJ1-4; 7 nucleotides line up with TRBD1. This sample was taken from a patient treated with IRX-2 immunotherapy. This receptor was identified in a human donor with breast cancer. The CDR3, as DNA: TGTGCCAGCAGCCAAGAGATGTCAGGGGGGACTGGCAATGAAAAACTGTTTTTT. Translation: CASSQEMSGGTGNEKLFF.